One sample yielded the 19 T cell receptor beta chains listed below, sequenced in a study of T cell responses to AZD1222 COVID-19 vaccine (dated by TCRdb to about 2021). The intended sense of this specimen's time point label: about 28 days (+/-7) after the second vaccine dose. The treatment or condition label for this specimen denotes: meningococcal conjugate vaccine given as trial control. Library generation was performed with the immunoSEQ multiplex PCR assay. TCRdb retrieved this table from immuneACCESS and kept in-frame rearrangements only. Not all clones are present; in checked studies, unresolved V genes account for under half, and no reason is known for the remainder. This sample comprises 120,000 to 150,000 clones, over 75% of them detected only once. The ten largest clones add up to about 5% of the sample. Source: peripheral blood, taken 28 days after the second dose of the MenACWY control vaccine. All receptors derive from an adult who received the MenACWY meningococcal vaccine as a control.

CDR3 sequence reads: CASSRGTGGELFF. The CDR3 region has the DNA TGTGCCAGCAGCCGCGGGACGGGCGGGGAGCTGTTTTTT. J is TRBJ2-2 and V is TRBV6-5, with D perhaps TRBD2 (6 bases). The germline gives CDR1 MNHEY, CDR2 SVGAGI. The CDR3 runs to 13 residues. V dropped 6 bases and J dropped 7 bases, with 12 bases sitting between them.

The chain has TRBV11-1 and TRBJ2-3; D unclear. Germline V gene data show CDR1 as SGHAT and CDR2 as FQDESV (reference sequence). V was shortened by 6 bases and J by 0 bases, with 13 bases between the two germline ends. CDR3 length equals 15 residues. CDR3 in DNA: TGTGCCAGCAGATCAACGCCAGTTAGCACAGATACGCAGTATTTT. It yields the protein CASRSTPVSTDTQYF.

This chain uses TRBV5-6 with TRBJ2-1; no clear D. From germline, CDR1 is SGHDT and CDR2 YYEEEE. Trimming stripped 7 bases from V and 0 bases from J, with 11 bases between. This CDR3 has 14 amino acids. The CDR3 DNA follows: TGTGCCAGCTCCAGAAGGAGCTCCTACAATGAGCAGTTCTTC. Translated, it gives CASSRRSSYNEQFF.

The chain links TRBV12-3 or TRBV12-4 to TRBJ2-7; D remains ambiguous. This CDR3 has 12 residues. V was trimmed by 6 bases and J by 3 bases, leaving 9 bases between them. The CDR3, as DNA: TGTGCCAGCAGCCTTCATAGCTACGAGCAGTACTTC. This codes for CASSLHSYEQYF.

The chain couples TRBV19 to TRBJ1-4; 7 nucleotides match TRBD1. V was clipped by 5 bases and J by 0 bases; unmatched bases: 3. The V gene's germline CDR1 is LNHDA and CDR2 SQIVND (reference sequence). The CDR3 extends over 15 amino acids. Here the CDR3 DNA reads TGTGCCAGTAGTCCAGGGACAGCAACTAATGAAAAACTGTTTTTT. Translating it yields CASSPGTATNEKLFF.

This chain connects TRBV29-1 to TRBJ2-3; D perhaps matches TRBD2 (5 bases). Trimming took off 7 bases at V and 2 bases at J, with 10 bases between the two ends. This CDR3 contains 12 residues. The V gene's germline CDR1 is SQVTM and CDR2 ANQGSEA. For the CDR3, the DNA is TGCAGCGGGACGGGGTCCACAGATACGCAGTATTTT. It yields the protein CSGTGSTDTQYF.

This clone was observed a handful of times. This chain connects TRBV11-3 to TRBJ2-3; TRBD2 matches at 10 bases. Germline trimming cut 5 bases from V and 3 bases from J; bases unmatched to any gene: 5. The CDR3 is made up of 15 amino acids. Germline V gene lookup returns CDR1 SGHNT and CDR2 YENEEA. CDR3 region: CASSLRTSGTDTQYF. In DNA, the CDR3 is TGTGCCAGCAGCCTTCGGACTAGCGGAACAGATACGCAGTATTTT.

The chain combines TRBV7-2 with TRBJ1-2, with D perhaps TRBD1 (5 bases). CDR3 length equals 14 residues. The germline CDR1 and CDR2 sequences are SGHTA and FQGNSA. Trimming shortened V by 1 base and J by 4 bases, and 10 bases separated the two germline ends. The chain's CDR3 is CASSLEGFSYGYTF. The DNA for the CDR3 is TGTGCCAGCAGCTTAGAGGGGTTCTCCTATGGCTACACCTTC.

The V call is TRBV7-9, the J call TRBJ1-6; D remains ambiguous. The CDR3 has 17 residues. CDR1 is SEHNR and CDR2 is FQNEAQ in the germline V gene (reference sequence). Trimming shortened V by 4 bases and J by 8 bases, and 21 bases separated the two germline ends. For the CDR3, the DNA is TGTGCCAGCAGCTCTAGAGGTTCAGGTCTTCAATATTCACCCCTCCACTTT. This sequence encodes CASSSRGSGLQYSPLHF.

V usage is TRBV6-5 and J usage is TRBJ1-1, with 9 bases aligning to TRBD1. The CDR3 runs to 14 residues. In germline, CDR1 is MNHEY, CDR2 SVGAGI. J lost 5 bases, V lost 3 bases, and 4 bases had no gene match. This CDR3 reads CASSYQQGATEAFF. DNA of the CDR3: TGTGCCAGCAGTTATCAACAGGGGGCGACTGAAGCTTTCTTT.

The chain combines TRBV6-2 or TRBV6-3 with TRBJ2-5; possible D gene TRBD2, 6 bases. The germline gives CDR1 MNHEY, CDR2 SVGEGT. The CDR3 has 16 residues. The ends were cut back, 0 bases at V and 3 bases at J, with 14 bases in the middle. CDR3: CASSYSREGGEETQYF. CDR3 bases: TGTGCCAGCAGTTACTCGAGAGAGGGAGGAGAAGAGACCCAGTACTTC.

The genes are TRBV30 and TRBJ1-6, with TRBD1 matching 9 bases. CDR1 and CDR2 from the germline V gene are GTSNPN and SVGIG (reference sequence). The CDR3 is made up of 14 amino acids. J lost 12 bases, V lost 3 bases, and 9 bases had no gene match. The CDR3 reads CAWRTGQGGRPLHF. The CDR3 nucleotides are TGTGCCTGGAGAACGGGACAGGGCGGTAGACCCCTCCACTTT. The variable domain in full, with the rest retrieved from reference TRBV30 and TRBJ1-6, is SQTIHQWPATLVQPVGSPLSLECTVEGTSNPNLYWYRQAAGRGLQLLFYSVGIGQISSEVPQNLSASRPQDRQFILSSKKLLLSDSGFYLCAWRTGQGGRPLHFGNGTRLTVT.

For the CDR3, the DNA is TGTGCCAGCAGCTTAGAGCGGACAGCTAATTCACCCCTCCACTTT. Amino acids: CASSLERTANSPLHF. The chain is built from TRBV11-2 and TRBJ1-6, with D maybe TRBD1 (6 bases). V gave up 0 bases and J gave up 6 bases, with 9 bases separating them. Germline-derived CDR1 and CDR2 are SGHAT and FQNNGV. The CDR3 has 15 residues.

V is TRBV24-1 and J is TRBJ1-2; D is uncertain. This CDR3 comprises 12 residues. Germline V gene sequence: CDR1 KGHDR, CDR2 SFDVKD. The ends were cut back, 7 bases at V and 4 bases at J, with 9 bases in the middle. The CDR3 DNA reads TGTGCCACCAGCCAGGCGGGCTATGGCTACACCTTC. Translation: CATSQAGYGYTF.

The chain recombines TRBV27 with TRBJ1-5; D remains ambiguous. CDR3 length equals 16 residues. Germline CDR1 reads MNHEY; CDR2 reads SMNVEV (reference sequence). Trimming pared 5 bases from V and 3 bases from J, leaving 17 bases between. CDR3: CASSQFSTRTNQPQHF. The CDR3 DNA reads as TGTGCCAGCAGTCAATTTAGTACTAGGACCAATCAGCCCCAGCATTTT.

The table lists this clone with a count of one. The chain links TRBV7-2 to TRBJ2-7, with TRBD1 matching 8 bases. J gave up 6 bases and V 1 base, and 5 bases lay outside the gene matches. CDR3 length equals 14 residues. Germline V gives CDR1 SGHTA, CDR2 FQGNSA. Written as DNA, the CDR3 is TGTGCCAGCAGCTTAGGGGCAGGGACAGGCGAGCAGTACTTC. This translates into CASSLGAGTGEQYF.

J is TRBJ1-2 and V is TRBV30; maybe TRBD1 (6 bases). This CDR3 comprises 13 residues. CDR1 and CDR2 from the germline V gene are GTSNPN and SVGIG (reference sequence). The germline V and J ends were trimmed by 0 bases and 11 bases, with 16 bases remaining between them. The CDR3 DNA sequence: TGTGCCTGGAGTGTAACTTCGACAGGACGTTACACCTTC. Protein product: CAWSVTSTGRYTF.

V gene TRBV6-1 combines with J gene TRBJ1-5; TRBD1 matches 7 bases. The CDR3 runs 17 residues. Trimming at V came to 1 base and at J to 0 bases, leaving 6 bases not matched to a gene. Per germline, CDR1 MNHNS and CDR2 SASEGT. The CDR3 coding sequence is TGTGCCAGCAGTGAAGAGTGGGGACAGTATAGCAATCAGCCCCAGCATTTT. Its protein is CASSEEWGQYSNQPQHF.

The chain links TRBV4-2 to TRBJ1-1; TRBD1 might be the D (5 bases). The CDR3 is 15 amino acids. Germline assignment: CDR1 LGHNA and CDR2 YNFKEQ. V was pared by 4 bases and J by 1 base, with 13 bases between. This CDR3 reads CASSPLRGENTEAFF. The CDR3 DNA sequence: TGTGCCAGCAGCCCACTCCGGGGGGAGAACACTGAAGCTTTCTTT.